This T cell receptor beta chain comes out of a study of identifying expanded T cells in peripheral blood. The assay was immunoSEQ multiplex PCR, and TCRdb's table has in-frame clones only and misses some. This table has approximately 81,000 clones, over 80% appearing once. In this sample, this clone turned up once. Its antigen is as yet unknown. Germline V gives CDR1 SGHAT, CDR2 FQNNGV. CDR3 length: 16 residues. V was clipped by 3 bases and J by 1 base, with 14 bases between them. Collection occurred without any documented infections or immune events in donors. Overall study findings and caveats: Two-week clone count variance significantly increased as total template count grew. Technical replicates showed roughly 1.2 changed clones; two weeks 15 to 20; four weeks 19.

Sequenced sample: blood. The rearrangement joins TRBV11-2 to TRBJ2-3, with D maybe TRBD2 (6 bases). The TCR was taken from a person aged 18 to 70 in good health. CDR3 region: CASSFQGGGRTDTQYF. The CDR3 nucleotides read TGTGCCAGCAGCTTTCAGGGAGGCGGACGCACAGATACGCAGTATTTT.